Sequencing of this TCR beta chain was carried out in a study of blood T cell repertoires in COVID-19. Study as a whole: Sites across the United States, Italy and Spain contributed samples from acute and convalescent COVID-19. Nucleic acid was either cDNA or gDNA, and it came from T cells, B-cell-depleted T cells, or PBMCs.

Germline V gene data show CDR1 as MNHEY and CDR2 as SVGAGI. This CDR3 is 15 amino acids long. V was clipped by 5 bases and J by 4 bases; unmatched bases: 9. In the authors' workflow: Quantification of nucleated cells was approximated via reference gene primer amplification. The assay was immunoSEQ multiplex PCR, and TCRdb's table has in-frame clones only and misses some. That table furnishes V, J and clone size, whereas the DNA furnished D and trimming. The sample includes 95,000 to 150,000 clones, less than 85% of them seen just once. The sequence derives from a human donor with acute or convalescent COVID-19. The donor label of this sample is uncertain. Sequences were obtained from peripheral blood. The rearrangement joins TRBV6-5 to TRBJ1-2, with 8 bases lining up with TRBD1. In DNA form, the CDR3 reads TGTGCCAGCAGTCCGGCCAGGGGGCTGAGCTATGGCTACACCTTC. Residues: CASSPARGLSYGYTF.